This T cell receptor beta chain was retrieved from a study of blood T cell repertoires in COVID-19. Measured with immunoSEQ multiplex PCR; TCRdb has only the in-frame clones, and not every one. The sample consists of around 150,000 clones, approximately 86% of them appearing once. This TCR derives from a woman aged 40 to 50 with COVID-19, enrolled during active disease. The source material was peripheral blood.

Here the CDR3 DNA reads TGTGCCAGCAGACGGGGACTAGCGATCGAGCAGTACTTC. The encoded protein is CASRRGLAIEQYF. The V and J genes are TRBV7-9 and TRBJ2-7, with 10 bases aligning to TRBD2. V lost 6 bases, J lost 6 bases, and 5 bases stayed unmatched. The CDR3 totals 13 residues. Germline CDR1 is SEHNR and CDR2 is FQNEAQ (reference sequence).